The rows below give T cell receptor beta chains drawn from one sample of a study of Graves' ophthalmopathy and Graves' hyperthyroidism. Via MiXCR, TCRdb re-called the multiplex PCR reads, giving one row per CDR3 protein. This sample has under 350,000 distinct CDR3 sequences, with around a sixth found just once. Material for sequencing was peripheral blood. Receptors were obtained from an adult man with Graves' ophthalmopathy. Each CDR3 is given with its conserved first and last residue. D genes are given only for firm matches. The size field reads how often the clone was seen (once, few, many) or a class if it is expanded.

clone size: many; V gene: TRBV24-1; J gene: TRBJ2-3; D gene: NA; CDR3 protein: CATSTFRDSTDTQYF; CDR3 DNA: TGTGCCACCAGTACATTCCGGGACAGCACAGATACGCAGTATTTT
clone size: few; V gene: TRBV6-5; J gene: TRBJ1-1; D gene: NA; CDR3 protein: CASSYSWEHEAFF; CDR3 DNA: TGTGCCAGCAGTTACTCTTGGGAGCATGAAGCTTTCTTT
clone size: many; V gene: TRBV2; J gene: TRBJ1-5; D gene: NA; CDR3 protein: CASKVGRVSNQPQHF; CDR3 DNA: TGTGCCAGCAAAGTTGGCAGGGTAAGCAATCAGCCCCAGCATTTT
clone size: many; V gene: TRBV7-8; J gene: TRBJ1-2; D gene: NA; CDR3 protein: CASSQVQLYGYTF; CDR3 DNA: TGTGCCAGCAGCCAGGTTCAACTCTATGGCTACACCTTC
clone size: many; V gene: TRBV15; J gene: TRBJ1-1; D gene: TRBD1; CDR3 protein: CATSPPDREDTEAFF; CDR3 DNA: TGTGCCACCAGCCCGCCGGACAGGGAAGATACTGAAGCTTTCTTT
clone size: few; V gene: TRBV11-2; J gene: TRBJ2-7; D gene: TRBD2; CDR3 protein: CASSQLAGVGLGSYEQYF; CDR3 DNA: TGTGCCAGCAGCCAACTAGCGGGAGTGGGGCTCGGCTCCTACGAGCAGTACTTC
clone size: many; V gene: TRBV6-2/TRBV6-3; J gene: TRBJ2-5; D gene: NA; CDR3 protein: CASSPRGSRETQYF; CDR3 DNA: TGTGCCAGCAGCCCCCGAGGCAGCAGGGAGACCCAGTACTTC
clone size: many; V gene: TRBV20-1; J gene: TRBJ2-2; D gene: TRBD1; CDR3 protein: CSATAGTGAFIRNTGELFF; CDR3 DNA: TGCAGTGCAACCGCTGGGACAGGGGCATTTATACGTAACACCGGGGAGCTGTTTTTT
clone size: many; V gene: TRBV6-2/TRBV6-3; J gene: TRBJ2-2; D gene: NA; CDR3 protein: CASSTKQNTGELFF; CDR3 DNA: TGTGCCAGCAGTACGAAACAGAACACCGGGGAGCTGTTTTTT
clone size: many; V gene: TRBV2; J gene: TRBJ2-7; D gene: NA; CDR3 protein: CASRAPKSRVNYEQYF; CDR3 DNA: TGTGCCAGTAGGGCCCCGAAGTCCCGGGTGAACTACGAGCAGTACTTC
clone size: many; V gene: TRBV6-5; J gene: TRBJ2-2; D gene: TRBD2; CDR3 protein: CASSYFPGTSLTGELFF; CDR3 DNA: TGTGCCAGCAGTTACTTTCCCGGGACTAGCCTGACCGGGGAGCTGTTTTTT
clone size: few; V gene: TRBV6-2/TRBV6-3; J gene: TRBJ2-7; D gene: TRBD2; CDR3 protein: CASSQSGRGPEQYF; CDR3 DNA: TGTGCCAGCAGTCAAAGCGGGAGAGGTCCCGAGCAGTACTTC
clone size: many; V gene: TRBV6-1; J gene: TRBJ1-2; D gene: TRBD1; CDR3 protein: CASSPQGARGYTF; CDR3 DNA: TGTGCCAGCAGCCCACAGGGGGCTCGTGGCTACACCTTC
clone size: many; V gene: TRBV6-5; J gene: TRBJ1-6; D gene: NA; CDR3 protein: CASSYDVYRVDLASPLHF; CDR3 DNA: TGTGCCAGCAGTTACGATGTTTATCGGGTAGATTTGGCTTCACCCCTCCACTTT
clone size: many; V gene: TRBV3-1; J gene: TRBJ2-2; D gene: NA; CDR3 protein: CASSQGGSSTGELFF; CDR3 DNA: TGTGCCAGCAGCCAAGGGGGTTCAAGTACCGGGGAGCTGTTTTTT
clone size: many; V gene: TRBV4-1; J gene: TRBJ2-5; D gene: TRBD1; CDR3 protein: CASSQAGTGVETQYF; CDR3 DNA: TGCGCCAGCAGCCAGGCCGGGACAGGGGTGGAGACCCAGTACTTC
clone size: many; V gene: TRBV24-1; J gene: TRBJ2-2; D gene: TRBD1; CDR3 protein: CATSDPDRISTNTGELFF; CDR3 DNA: TGTGCCACCAGTGATCCGGACAGGATAAGCACGAACACCGGGGAGCTGTTTTTT
clone size: many; V gene: TRBV6-5; J gene: TRBJ2-3; D gene: NA; CDR3 protein: CASSSREDTQYF; CDR3 DNA: TGTGCCAGCTCGTCGCGGGAAGATACGCAGTATTTT